These T cell receptor beta chains were read from a single sample in a study of breast tumors, draining lymph nodes, adjacent tissues. A single record per CDR3 protein comes from TCRdb applying MiXCR to the multiplex PCR reads. Here the sample spans about 60,000 distinct CDR3 sequences, roughly 59% being singletons. The specimen sequenced was breast tumor tissue. The receptors here all came from a female donor with breast cancer. Some clones in this sample may be carry-over from other donors' samples. Both conserved end residues are part of each CDR3. Fields, in order: J gene, V gene, clone size, D gene, CDR3 DNA, CDR3 protein. The D gene is left open where the match is weak. Size values are once, few and many counts, or a class for expanded clones, and some rows have none.

>TRBJ1-6|TRBV6-2/TRBV6-3|many|.
TGTGCCAGCAGTTACTCGCCCTCCTCACCCCTCCACTTT
CASSYSPSSPLHF
>TRBJ2-3|TRBV29-1|few|TRBD2
TGCAGCGTTGACCCTTACCAGACTAGCTCGAGCACAGATACGCAGTATTTT
CSVDPYQTSSSTDTQYF
>TRBJ1-6|TRBV5-4|.|.
TGTGCCAGCAGCTTGTCGGGGACGCTGGGGTCACCCCTCCACTTT
CASSLSGTLGSPLHF
>TRBJ1-2|TRBV2|medium-sized|TRBD1
TGTGCCAGCAGCCCGACAGGGGGCGTGTATGGCTACACCTTC
CASSPTGGVYGYTF
>TRBJ1-1|TRBV6-6|.|.
TGTGCCAGCAGTTACTCATCAAACACTGAAGCTTTCTTT
CASSYSSNTEAFF
>TRBJ1-4|TRBV18|many|.
TGTGCCAGCTCACCGGTGGGTCAAATAAATGAAAAACTGTTTTTT
CASSPVGQINEKLFF
>TRBJ1-2|TRBV6-5|many|.
TGTGCCAGCAGTTCTCCGCGTGTTAACTATGGCTACACCTTC
CASSSPRVNYGYTF
>TRBJ2-2|TRBV13|.|TRBD1
TGTGCCAGCAGCCGCGGGGACAGGGGGGGAGGGGAGCTGTTTTTT
CASSRGDRGGGELFF
>TRBJ1-5|TRBV12-3/TRBV12-4|.|TRBD1
TGTGCCAGCAGTTCACAAGGAGGGACAGGGTCCTACGAGCATTTT
CASSSQGGTGSYEHF
>TRBJ2-3|TRBV7-9|.|.
TGTGCCAGCAGCTCCCCCCGACCCTCTGATACGCAGTATTTT
CASSSPRPSDTQYF
>TRBJ2-6|TRBV9|.|.
TGTGCCAGCAGCAACAGTGGGGCCAACGTCCTGACTTTC
CASSNSGANVLTF
>TRBJ2-6|TRBV7-2|.|.
TGTGCCAGCAGATCACAGAGCTCTGGGGCCAACGTCCTGACTTTC
CASRSQSSGANVLTF
>TRBJ2-6|TRBV7-9|few|TRBD1
TGTGCCAGCAGCGGCGGACAGGGGTGGTCTGGGGCCAACCTCCCGACTTTC
CASSGGQGWSGANLPTF
>TRBJ2-5|TRBV6-5|.|TRBD2
TGTGCCAGCAGTCGACTAGTCGGGGGGCAAGAGACCCAGTACTTC
CASSRLVGGQETQYF
>TRBJ1-5|TRBV2|.|.
TGTGCCAGCAGTGGCGGGGGTCTAGTGAATCAGCCCCAGCATTTT
CASSGGGLVNQPQHF
>TRBJ2-7|TRBV11-2|many|.
TGTGCCAGCAGCCGGCAGCGGAACGAGCAGTACTTC
CASSRQRNEQYF
>TRBJ2-3|TRBV20-1|medium-sized|.
TGCAGTGCTAGTGTTACGAGGGGGGGGACAGATACGCAGTATTTT
CSASVTRGGTDTQYF
>TRBJ2-1|TRBV24-1|many|TRBD2
TGTGCCACCCTTCCCAACAAACTAGCGGGAGGGCCTAATGAGCAGTTCTTC
CATLPNKLAGGPNEQFF
>TRBJ1-1|TRBV19|few|.
TGTGCCAGTAAACCGGGACACACACTCTTGAACACTGAAGCTTTCTTT
CASKPGHTLLNTEAFF
>TRBJ2-7|TRBV10-3|once|TRBD1
TGTGCCACTGGACAGGAGGCCTTCTACGAGCAGTACTTC
CATGQEAFYEQYF
>TRBJ1-2|TRBV9|.|.
TGTGCCAGCAGCCCCGACATCGATGGCTACACCTTC
CASSPDIDGYTF
>TRBJ1-2|TRBV7-9|few|.
TGTGCCAGCAGCGCGACCGCGCTCGATGGCTACACCTTC
CASSATALDGYTF
>TRBJ2-5|TRBV2|few|TRBD2
TGTGCCAGCATGGCTGGGCTAGCGGGGGACAACCAAGAGACCCAGTACTTC
CASMAGLAGDNQETQYF
>TRBJ2-5|TRBV3-1|many|.
TGTGCCAGCAGCCCAGACAGGAACCAAGAGACCCAGTACTTC
CASSPDRNQETQYF
>TRBJ2-7|TRBV20-1|.|.
TGCAGTGCTAGAGGGGGACGGGCCTACGAGCAGTACTTC
CSARGGRAYEQYF
>TRBJ1-4|TRBV7-9|.|TRBD1
TGTGCCAGCAGCTTAGGGGCGACAGGGGGCGGTGAAAAACTGTTTTTT
CASSLGATGGGEKLFF
>TRBJ2-7|TRBV29-1|.|.
TGCAGCGTTGTCCAATCCTCCTACGAGCAGTACTTC
CSVVQSSYEQYF
>TRBJ1-4|TRBV5-4|.|.
TGTGCCAGCAGCCAATACAGGGCGGCTAATGAAAAACTGTTTTTT
CASSQYRAANEKLFF
>TRBJ2-7|TRBV7-9|many|.
TGTGCCAGCAGCCACCCTGGACACTACTACGAGCAGTACTTC
CASSHPGHYYEQYF
>TRBJ2-7|TRBV7-2|.|.
TGTGCCAGCAGCTTCCTACGGGGGTACGAGCAGTACTTC
CASSFLRGYEQYF
>TRBJ2-1|TRBV2|many|TRBD1
TGTGCCAGCACTCTGGACAGGGCCTACAATGAGCAGTTCTTC
CASTLDRAYNEQFF
>TRBJ2-7|TRBV2|once|TRBD1
TGTGCCAGCAGTAAGGACAGGGACTCCTACGAGCAGTACTTC
CASSKDRDSYEQYF